The TCR beta chain described here comes from a study of naive and memory T cell subsets. This clonotype occurred a few times. The CDR3 is made up of 14 amino acids. CDR1 MNHEY and CDR2 SVGEGT come from the germline V gene. Trimming shortened V by 2 bases and J by 10 bases, and 15 bases separated the two germline ends. Two oligonucleotides, mixed equimolar, formed the beta constant-region primer covering TRBC1 and TRBC2. Ligated cDNA was amplified by four rounds of PCR with nested alpha and beta constant-region primers and SP2. TCRdb reprocessed the UMI-ligation and nested PCR reads via MiXCR and lists one record per CDR3 protein. This table has some 83,000 distinct CDR3 sequences, around 14% appearing once.

The receptor's source is a human donor in good health. This chain links TRBV6-2 or TRBV6-3 with TRBJ2-1; D unresolved. The sample was central memory CD4+ T cells from blood. The chain's CDR3 is CASSYPDPTREQFF. CDR3 nucleotide sequence: TGTGCCAGCAGTTACCCCGACCCCACCAGGGAGCAGTTCTTC.